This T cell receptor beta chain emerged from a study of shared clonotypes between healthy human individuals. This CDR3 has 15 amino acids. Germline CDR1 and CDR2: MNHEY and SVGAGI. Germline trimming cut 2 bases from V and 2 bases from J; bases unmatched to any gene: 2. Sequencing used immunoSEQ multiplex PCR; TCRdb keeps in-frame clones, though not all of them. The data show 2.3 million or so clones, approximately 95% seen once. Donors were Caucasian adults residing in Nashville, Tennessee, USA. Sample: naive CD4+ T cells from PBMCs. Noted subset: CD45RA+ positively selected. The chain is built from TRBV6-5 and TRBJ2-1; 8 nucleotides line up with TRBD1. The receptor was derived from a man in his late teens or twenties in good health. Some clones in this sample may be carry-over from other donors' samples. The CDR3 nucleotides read TGTGCCAGCAGTTACGACAGGGGACCCTACAATGAGCAGTTCTTC. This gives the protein CASSYDRGPYNEQFF.